The 2 T cell receptor beta chains reported below all come from one sample, sequenced in a study of cytomegalovirus exposure and HLA in healthy donors. PCR used 60 Vbeta primers and 13 Jbeta primers. Produced via immunoSEQ multiplex PCR; TCRdb's table is partial and in-frame only. The top ten hold 8.4% of the sample, which has 90,000 to 110,000 clones, around 73% seen once. Sequencing used PBMCs. These receptors were collected from a middle-aged man in good health and CMV-seronegative.

The chain uses TRBV19 and TRBJ1-1; TRBD1 might be the D (5 bases). This CDR3 spans 15 amino acids. The V end lost 4 bases, the J end lost 3 bases, and 15 bases lay between the germline ends. CDR1 and CDR2 from the germline V gene are LNHDA and SQIVND (reference sequence). In nucleotides, the CDR3 is TGTGCCAGTAGTAAAACCAGGGTGGGGTACACTGAAGCTTTCTTT. Translated: CASSKTRVGYTEAFF.

CDR3: CASSVEEALNTEAFF. In DNA form, the CDR3 reads TGTGCCAGCAGCGTAGAAGAGGCCTTGAACACTGAAGCTTTCTTT. This chain connects TRBV9 to TRBJ1-1; D is unresolved. Germline assignment: CDR1 SGDLS and CDR2 YYNGEE. V gave up 0 bases and J gave up 0 bases, with 9 bases separating them. The length of the CDR3 is 15 residues.